These T cell receptor beta chains were read from a single sample in a study of T cells in localized non-small cell lung cancer. Clones were sequenced by immunoSEQ multiplex PCR, and TCRdb holds only the in-frame ones, with some missing. The data contain approximately 30,000 clones, 80% to 90% of them singletons. This material consisted of peripheral blood, taken before any cancer treatment. The source of these receptors is a male donor aged 60 or over with stage III lung adenocarcinoma. The CDR3 runs from the conserved cysteine through the conserved F or W. Fields, in order: CDR3 length, D gene, clone size, V gene, J gene, CDR3 DNA, CDR3 protein. A D gene is named only where the DNA matches it firmly. A clone size is listed for some rows: how often the clone was seen (once, few, many), or a class if it is expanded.

16	TRBD1	once	TRBV4-1	TRBJ1-2	TGCGCCAGCAGCCCCCGGACAGGGAGGGATGGCTATGGCTACACCTTC	CASSPRTGRDGYGYTF
12	TRBD1	-	TRBV25-1	TRBJ1-2	TGTGCCAGCAGTGGGGGACAGTATGGCTACACCTTC	CASSGGQYGYTF
12	-	-	TRBV7-9	TRBJ2-7	TGTGCCAGCAGCCGGAGGGGGGATGAGCAGTACTTC	CASSRRGDEQYF
13	-	once	TRBV10-3	TRBJ2-5	TGTGCCATCAGTGGCTCCAGGGAAGAGACCCAGTACTTC	CAISGSREETQYF
14	TRBD1	-	TRBV28	TRBJ1-5	TGTGCCACCGTAACAGGGACAGGCAATCAGCCCCAGCATTTT	CATVTGTGNQPQHF
16	TRBD1	-	TRBV10-1	TRBJ1-2	TGCGCCAGCAGATTAGTGGACAGGCCTACTAACTATGGCTACACCTTC	CASRLVDRPTNYGYTF
18	-	-	TRBV6-1	TRBJ2-2	TGTGCCAGCAGTGAAGCCCAGGGGAGGGTTTCAAACACCGGGGAGCTGTTTTTT	CASSEAQGRVSNTGELFF
15	-	-	TRBV27	TRBJ1-1	TGTGCCAGCAGCCGTGACCCCAGGGGGAACACTGAAGCTTTCTTT	CASSRDPRGNTEAFF
14	-	-	TRBV6-5	TRBJ1-5	TGTGCCAGCAGCCTGGACAGCAGCAATCAGCCCCAGCATTTT	CASSLDSSNQPQHF
14	TRBD2	-	TRBV7-3	TRBJ2-2	TGTGCCAGCTCCCGAGGGACTAGCGCCGGGGAGCTGTTTTTT	CASSRGTSAGELFF
14	-	-	TRBV28	TRBJ2-6	TGTGCCAGCAGAGAAAGCTCTGGGGCCAACGTCCTGACTTTC	CASRESSGANVLTF
16	-	-	TRBV19	TRBJ2-1	TGTGCCAGTAGTATACGGTCACAGGGATTCCCCAATGAGCAGTTCTTC	CASSIRSQGFPNEQFF